This T cell receptor (beta chain) is from a study of cytomegalovirus exposure and HLA in healthy donors. Background on the study: Early released data had about 85 million unique TCRs, all coming from HLA-typed donors.

Primers included in the PCR were 60 Vbeta and 13 Jbeta primers. The method was immunoSEQ multiplex PCR; TCRdb's version includes in-frame clones alone and lacks a portion of them. The data hold 90,000 to 120,000 clones, with less than 80% observed a single time. Sequenced: PBMCs. The receptor's source is a man aged 30 to 39 in good health and CMV-seronegative.

The CDR3 loop is CASSLKMTGGYEQYF. In nucleotides, the CDR3 is TGTGCCAGCAGCCTTAAAATGACAGGCGGCTACGAGCAGTACTTC. The chain recombines TRBV4-2 with TRBJ2-7, with D tentatively TRBD1 (6 bases). V lost 4 bases and J lost 3, with 16 bases in between. This CDR3 spans 15 amino acids. Germline CDR1 and CDR2: LGHNA and YNFKEQ.